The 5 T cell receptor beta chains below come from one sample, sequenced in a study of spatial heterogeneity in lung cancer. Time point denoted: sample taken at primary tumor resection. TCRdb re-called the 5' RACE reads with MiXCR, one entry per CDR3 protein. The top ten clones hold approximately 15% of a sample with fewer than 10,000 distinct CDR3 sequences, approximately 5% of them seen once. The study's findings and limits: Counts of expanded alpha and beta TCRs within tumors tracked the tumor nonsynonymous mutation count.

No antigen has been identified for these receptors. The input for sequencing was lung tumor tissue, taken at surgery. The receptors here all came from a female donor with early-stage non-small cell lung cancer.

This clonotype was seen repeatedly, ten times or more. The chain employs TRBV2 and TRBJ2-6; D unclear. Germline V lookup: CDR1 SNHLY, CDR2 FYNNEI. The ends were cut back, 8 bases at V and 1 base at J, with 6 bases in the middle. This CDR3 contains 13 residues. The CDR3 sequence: CASRPSGANVLTF. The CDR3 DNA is TGTGCCAGCCGGCCTTCTGGGGCCAACGTCCTGACTTTC.

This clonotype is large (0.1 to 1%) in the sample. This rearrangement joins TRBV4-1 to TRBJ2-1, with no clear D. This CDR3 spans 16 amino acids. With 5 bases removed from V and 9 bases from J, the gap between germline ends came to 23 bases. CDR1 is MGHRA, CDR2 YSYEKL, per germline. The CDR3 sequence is CASSSPYASTTAEQFF. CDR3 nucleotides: TGCGCCAGCAGCTCACCATATGCCTCAACGACCGCTGAGCAGTTCTTC.

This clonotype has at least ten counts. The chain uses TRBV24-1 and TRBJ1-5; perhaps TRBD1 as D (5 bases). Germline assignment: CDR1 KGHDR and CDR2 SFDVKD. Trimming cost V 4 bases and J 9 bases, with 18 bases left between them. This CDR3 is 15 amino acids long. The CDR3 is CATSDTTAPAMPQHF. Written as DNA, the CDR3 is TGTGCCACCAGTGACACGACAGCCCCGGCCATGCCCCAGCATTTT.

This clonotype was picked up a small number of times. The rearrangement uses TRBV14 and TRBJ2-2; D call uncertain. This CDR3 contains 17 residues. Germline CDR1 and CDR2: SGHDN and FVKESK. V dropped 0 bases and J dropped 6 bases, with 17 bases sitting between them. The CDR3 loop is CASSQDLENSLAGELFF. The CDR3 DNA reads TGTGCCAGCAGCCAAGATCTGGAGAATAGCCTAGCCGGGGAGCTGTTTTTT.

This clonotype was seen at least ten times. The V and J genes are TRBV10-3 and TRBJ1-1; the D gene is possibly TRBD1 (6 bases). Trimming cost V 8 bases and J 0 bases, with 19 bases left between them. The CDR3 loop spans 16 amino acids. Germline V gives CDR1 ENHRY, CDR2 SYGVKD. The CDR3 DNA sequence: TGTGCCATCTCGAGGGCCTCCGGACAGTTGAACACTGAAGCTTTCTTT. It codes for CAISRASGQLNTEAFF.